This T cell receptor beta chain derives from a study of early T cells in non-severe SARS-CoV-2 infection. Overall study context: Chains stayed unpaired after sequencing of bulk RNA from unsorted whole blood.

Germline V gene data show CDR1 as SGHRS and CDR2 as YFSETQ. The CDR3 has 17 amino acids. Unmatched junction bases numbered 13, after V lost 3 bases and J lost 3 bases. Study-wide results and caveats: Database matching using VDJdb favored anti-spike CD8 responses, with private and CD4 specificities left missing.

This clonotype appeared a few times. Its antigen is currently unknown. Unique molecular identifiers were added to individual cDNA molecules. TCRdb re-called the 5' RACE reads with MiXCR, one entry per CDR3 protein. In the table there are tens of thousands of distinct CDR3 sequences, 9.4% of which are singletons. The sample consisted of whole blood, taken at baseline. This TCR came from an adult who was a healthcare worker with PCR-confirmed SARS-CoV-2 infection or an uninfected control (not recorded which). The chain combines TRBV5-1 with TRBJ2-3; 7 nucleotides align to TRBD2. CDR3 loop: CASSSRGSGPKTDTQYF. The DNA for the CDR3 is TGCGCCAGCAGCTCCCGGGGTAGCGGGCCGAAAACAGATACGCAGTATTTT.